This T cell receptor beta chain emerged from a study of T-cell memory formation after mild COVID-19. V was pared by 1 base and J by 9 bases, with 11 bases of the junction left unmatched. This CDR3 is 16 amino acids long. Germline-derived CDR1 and CDR2 are DFQATT and SNEGSKA (reference sequence). Constant-segment-primed 5'RACE gave TCR alpha and TCR beta cDNA libraries with sample barcodes and UMIs. TCRdb re-derived calls from the 5' RACE reads in MiXCR, one entry per CDR3 protein. The sample lists approximately 480,000 distinct CDR3 sequences; roughly 18% were seen once. Study findings and constraints: Contracting clones from day 15 to 85 had balanced CD4/CD8; later expanders favoured CD4+. Mainly CM and EM harbored the contracting CD4+ clones; mainly EMRA harbored the CD8+ ones.

This clonotype was picked up a small number of times. The antigen remains unidentified. The V call is TRBV20-1, the J call TRBJ2-1, with 11 positions matching TRBD2. The clonotype originates from an adult woman who had mild COVID-19 (a few samples of this study predate the infection). Cell type and time point are not known. The sample taken for sequencing was PBMCs or a T cell subset sorted from them (not recorded which). The CDR3 region has the DNA TGCAGTGCTAGAGGAGGGAGTAGCGGGGGGGCCGGTGAGCAGTTCTTC. It codes for CSARGGSSGGAGEQFF.